This TCR beta chain was obtained from a study of cytomegalovirus exposure and HLA in healthy donors (dated by TCRdb to 2017 to 2019). Regarding the complete study: An earlier analysis of 587 of the donors reported 250 to 300 Gb of sequence data and approximately 110 million unique TCR beta sequences from 150 million to 200 million T cells. An early release that covered about 600 HLA-typed donors contained approximately 300 gigabases of sequencing data and tens of millions of unique TCR sequences. Of the 398 genotyped donors, about 80% fell in the genetic ancestry cluster associated with self-reported Caucasian donors. The aim of the study was to test whether cataloging public T cell receptors could identify signatures of past pathogen exposure. The study profiled the T cell repertoires of some 610 subjects by immunosequencing and related them to cytomegalovirus serostatus. Besides the first cohort of under 700 subjects, a separate validation cohort made up of roughly 120 different subjects was used. High-throughput TCR immunosequencing, statistical association of individual TCRs with disease status, and machine learning were combined to predict cytomegalovirus infection status. A later analysis re-examined previously published TCR beta repertoires from 610 or so donors and added high-resolution HLA genotyping to investigate patterns of TCR occurrence. Rather than using new phenotypic data, the later analysis identified candidate immune exposures from TCR beta sequences and from how often those sequences occurred across donors. To decide whether each TCR beta V gene segment behaved as functional or pseudogenic, an earlier analysis of some 600 of the donors relied on high-throughput TCR beta sequencing. Donor age, sex, ethnicity and CMV serostatus were collected together with the repertoire data. In a later genetic analysis, genome-wide SNP genotypes for about three fifths of the roughly 670 donors were used, and that subset was treated as a discovery cohort. All discovery cohort repertoires had been generated using a single sequencing platform. HLA typing covered class I and class II loci at four-digit resolution. Typing coverage differed by locus: A, B, C, DRB1 and DQB1 were typed in about 629-640 donors, DQA1 in approximately 520, DPA1 in some 600, and DPB1 in around 490. About five DR-DQ haplotypes were treated as single units for association and clustering because of strong linkage in the cohort. Among some 400 genotyped donors of the cohort, an average of approximately 200,000 unique TCR beta nucleotide sequences was sequenced per donor, of which 15% to 20% were non-productive. The study at large found these results: According to a later genetic analysis, donors in an Asian-associated ancestry cluster had fewer N-insertions in productive TCRs than the approximately 700-donor mean. According to the authors, the approach could potentially be generalized to other disease states and immunological phenotypes. An association between a missense DCLRE1C variant and V-gene and J-gene trimming of TCR beta chains was found in a later genetic analysis and replicated in an independent cohort. Specific HLA alleles were associated with 15,000 to 20,000 TCR beta sequences at a false discovery rate of 0.05 in a later analysis. Sequencing depth was assumed to be roughly uniform across donors in the presence/absence analyses, though that assumption may not hold. Cytomegalovirus status was reported to be diagnosed by the classifier with high specificity and sensitivity in both the original and validation cohorts. In a later analysis, most CMV-associated TCR beta chains were found to appear HLA-restricted, with HLA associations seemingly driven largely by CMV exposure. Fewer than 20 rarely observed V segments, including chromosome 9 orphons, were excluded from the earlier analysis of just under 600 of the donors because counts were too low. Because HLA typing was missing for some donors at each locus, association tests included only the typed subset. In a later analysis, the rate of TCR association differed among HLA loci, with DRB1 alleles having the most associated TCRs and HLA-C alleles having the fewest. A further reported finding was that TCR beta sequences accurately predicted the HLA-A and HLA-B alleles for most subjects in the first cohort. In the study, approximately 160 TCR beta chains were listed as associated with cytomegalovirus. Compared with equally common non-associated chains, HLA-associated TCR beta chains in a later analysis were more clonally expanded and had lower generation probabilities. Most TCR sequences were observed very rarely across donors, whereas some public TCRs were present in many individuals. When HLA alleles, especially DR and DQ, strongly co-occurred, attributing TCR associations to individual alleles was difficult. In an earlier analysis of 450 to 750 of the donors, most TCR beta V segments appeared in productive rearrangements about 87% or about 30% of the time, broadly matching IMGT annotations. A cluster of highly shared sequence variants was judged likely to represent a technical artifact of the sequencing pipeline. Correlated functional status among segregating V segments might be attributable to linkage disequilibrium, but an unknown experimental factor could not be ruled out. In vitro tests confirmed that a few of the cytomegalovirus-associated TCR beta chains recognize cytomegalovirus antigens. In this cohort, only TCR beta chains were sequenced, and detectable features were limited by the absence of alpha or paired-chain data. Several of the top co-occurrence clusters appeared to be linked to parvovirus B19, influenza, CMV and Epstein-Barr virus, according to a later analysis. Immune exposure information for the cohort was limited to CMV serostatus. Because the 87-base-pair reads could not distinguish some IMGT-functional V segments, including TRBV6-2 and TRBV6-3, those segments were excluded.

As concerns this clone: The clone's antigen remains unknown. One base away there is no much larger clone; base qualities are not given.

The method behind the library was the immunoSEQ multiplex PCR assay. A mixture of 60 forward primers for TCR Vbeta segments and 13 reverse primers for TCR Jbeta segments was used in the multiplex PCR. The CDR3 region of rearranged TCR beta genes was amplified from genomic DNA by a multiplex PCR assay. The Illumina HiSeq System was used to sequence the amplified TCR beta libraries as 87-base-pair reads. As for the original processing: Across the 666 repertoires, a later analysis counted some 80 million unique TCR beta chains, approximately 12 million of which were shared by at least two donors. A nearest-neighbor algorithm error-corrected the raw reads and collapsed the reads into unique sequences, merging closely related sequences to remove PCR and sequencing errors. CDR3 sequences were aligned to IMGT reference sequences to assign V, D and J gene segments. For a sequence to be retained, at least a six-nucleotide match to both a V gene segment and a J gene segment was required. A rearrangement counted as productive if the CDR3 had no stop codons and remained in frame with V and J, and every other rearrangement counted as non-productive. CDR3 was defined according to IMGT convention as the region running from the second conserved V-encoded cysteine to the conserved J-encoded phenylalanine. The earlier analysis of fewer than 750 of the donors excluded sequences that lacked an unambiguous match to a single V gene segment. An earlier analysis of a few hundred of the donors called V segments functional above 56.7% productive rearrangements and segregating when the between-donor standard deviation exceeded 5%. A statistical classification framework was developed to diagnose cytomegalovirus status using the catalog of TCR beta chain sequences. A later analysis assigned V and J genes by comparing TCR nucleotide sequences with IMGT/GENE-DB human TR gene sequences. In a later analysis, CDR3 sequences and most-parsimonious VDJ recombination scenarios were assigned using the TCRdist pipeline. In a later analysis, each TCR beta chain was defined by its CDR3 amino acid sequence together with its V-gene family, and reads without a unique V-gene family were excluded. A later analysis removed several hundred highly shared, low-generation-probability nucleotide sequences to deal with suspected cross-contamination and a sequencing artifact. For each public chain, a later analysis derived a clonal expansion index from normalized ranks of inferred template counts within each repertoire. In a later analysis, generation probabilities were computed with a VDJ recombination model fitted to out-of-frame rearrangements, and the resulting probabilities were checked against IGoR. In a later analysis, TCR-TCR, TCR-HLA and TCR-CMV co-occurrence was scored with hypergeometric tests, and a repertoire-size bias correction was applied to TCR pairs. False discovery rates were estimated in a later analysis by permuting HLA or CMV assignments 20 times. In a later analysis, co-occurring TCRs were grouped using DBSCAN, and TCRdist sequence similarity was added for clustering within HLA-allele-positive subsets. For co-occurrence clustering, repertoires with fewer than 30,000 or more than 120,000 public chains were excluded, along with four or five repertoires with anomalous nucleotide sharing. TCRdb stores this immuneACCESS table with in-frame sequences only. Part of the clones is absent; in the studies checked, under half of the shortfall reflects unresolved V genes, and no reason is known for the rest. V and J calls plus clone size are reproduced from that table; the DNA served to infer D and trimming. Here the sample has around 170,000 clones; 82% occur a single time. The leading ten clones occupy approximately 0.74% of the sample.

The cohort was made up of hundreds of healthy bone marrow donors. At the time of sampling, all cohort members were nominally healthy, though unrecorded immune exposures were likely present. The donor tested CMV seronegative and was one of the 352 seronegative cohort members. A peripheral blood sample was collected from each donor, and TCR beta sequencing was performed on peripheral blood mononuclear cells. Genomic DNA was extracted from the blood cell samples with the Qiagen DNeasy Blood Extraction Kit. V and J are trimmed by 3 bases and 1 base, and the gene matches miss 5 bases of the junction. Taken from cysteine to phenylalanine, the CDR3 has 15 residues. Solely the CDR3 DNA is kept, with 45 bases framed from the first base. The germline V gene (reference sequence) supplies CDR1 GTSNPN and CDR2 SVGIG.

This TCR was sampled from a woman under 30 in good health and CMV-seronegative. In this chain, TRBV30 is recombined with TRBJ2-5; 10 bases in the junction line up with TRBD2. The sample taken for sequencing was PBMCs. The CDR3 here reads CAWSPGLASQETQYF. In nucleotides, the sequence is TGTGCCTGGAGCCCGGGACTAGCGAGCCAAGAGACCCAGTACTTC.